What follows are 17 T cell receptor beta chains derived from one specimen sequenced in a study of a mutant IDH1 vaccine in newly diagnosed glioma. Assay used: immunoSEQ multiplex PCR; TCRdb lists only in-frame clones, some missing. The sample holds about 25,000 clones; 93% are singletons and the top ten take about 1.2%. Time point denoted: baseline, week 1 (first vaccination visit). Treatment denoted: pre-vaccination baseline after standard-of-care therapy. The specimen comprised PBMCs, sampled from a glioma patient treated with radiotherapy, temozolomide or both. These receptors were collected from a man between 40 and 49 years old with glioma.

The rearrangement joins TRBV27 to TRBJ1-1, with D possibly matching TRBD1 (5 bases). Germline V lookup: CDR1 MNHEY, CDR2 SMNVEV (reference sequence). This CDR3 contains 13 residues. Trimming cost V 2 bases and J 3 bases, with 7 bases left between them. CDR3 loop: CASSLGADTEAFF. CDR3 nucleotides: TGTGCCAGCAGTTTAGGGGCAGACACTGAAGCTTTCTTT.

The rearrangement joins TRBV6-5 to TRBJ1-2, with TRBD1 matching 7 bases. The V gene's germline CDR1 is MNHEY and CDR2 SVGAGI. The CDR3 extends over 14 amino acids. V gave up 6 bases and J gave up 0 bases; unmatched junction bases: 4. CDR3 coding DNA: TGTGCCAGCAGCCTTACAGGGGCTAACTATGGCTACACCTTC. As protein: CASSLTGANYGYTF.

The gene calls are TRBV16 and TRBJ1-5; D is perhaps TRBD1 (6 bases). V lost 5 bases, J lost 1 base, and 15 bases lay in between. This CDR3 region has 16 residues. Germline V lookup: CDR1 KGHSY, CDR2 FQNENV. The CDR3 loop is CASSGVEGGSNQPQHF. Here the CDR3 DNA reads TGTGCCAGCAGCGGCGTTGAAGGGGGGAGCAATCAGCCCCAGCATTTT.

The CDR3 region is CASSELFGRDSSTDTQYF. CDR3 DNA sequence: TGTGCCAGCAGTGAACTTTTCGGTCGGGACAGCTCCACAGATACGCAGTATTTT. This chain connects TRBV25-1 to TRBJ2-3; 7 nucleotides line up with TRBD1. This CDR3 is built from 18 residues. Trimming took 2 bases from V and 2 from J; bases not matched to a gene: 13. The germline gives CDR1 MGHDK, CDR2 SYGVNS.

V and J are TRBV14 and TRBJ2-7, with TRBD1 matching over 7 bases. CDR3 length: 16 residues. Looked up from germline, CDR1 is SGHDN and CDR2 is FVKESK. The V gene end was trimmed by 4 bases and the J gene end by 2 bases; junction bases not matched to a gene: 11. The CDR3 DNA reads TGTGCCAGCAGCCCATTAAGTTGGGACAGAACCTACGAGCAGTACTTC. This sequence encodes CASSPLSWDRTYEQYF.

The gene calls are TRBV2 and TRBJ1-2; D may be TRBD1 (5 bases). This CDR3 spans 12 amino acids. The V gene lost 7 bases and the J gene lost 6 bases, with 12 bases spanning the gap. In germline, CDR1 is SNHLY, CDR2 FYNNEI. CDR3: CASTPGHNGYTF. CDR3 bases: TGTGCCAGCACACCAGGACACAATGGCTACACCTTC.

Here the CDR3 reads CASSSNSYNEQFF. DNA of the CDR3: TGTGCCAGCAGTAGTAATTCCTACAATGAGCAGTTCTTC. The chain links TRBV9 to TRBJ2-1; unclear D gene. Trimming pared 5 bases from V and 1 base from J, leaving 7 bases between. There are 13 residues in the CDR3. CDR1 SGDLS and CDR2 YYNGEE come from the germline V gene.

This chain joins TRBV13 and TRBJ2-3, with D tentatively TRBD1 (5 bases). The CDR3 sequence is 14 residues long. Trimming stripped 0 bases from V and 4 bases from J, with 8 bases between. The germline CDR1 and CDR2 sequences are PRHDT and FYEKMQ (reference sequence). Here the CDR3 reads CASSLGMGPDTQYF. The CDR3 coding sequence is TGTGCCAGCAGCTTAGGTATGGGGCCAGATACGCAGTATTTT.

The rearrangement links TRBV4-1 to TRBJ2-7, with a possible D match to TRBD1 (5 bases). V dropped 0 bases and J dropped 0 bases, with 15 bases sitting between them. Germline CDR1 and CDR2: MGHRA and YSYEKL. The CDR3 has 17 residues. As DNA, the CDR3 is TGCGCCAGCAGCCAAGAGGTTCAGGGCCGGAGCTCCTACGAGCAGTACTTC. Translation: CASSQEVQGRSSYEQYF.

The chain combines TRBV28 with TRBJ2-7, with 10 bases fitting TRBD2. CDR3 length: 20 amino acids. Germline CDR1 is MDHEN and CDR2 is SYDVKM. The J segment lost 0 bases and the V segment lost 3 bases, leaving 17 bases of the junction unmatched. The CDR3 region has the DNA TGTGCCAGCAGTTTCCTCCTAGCGGGAGTACATCAGTCTCTCTCCTACGAGCAGTACTTC. Residues: CASSFLLAGVHQSLSYEQYF.

This chain uses TRBV5-6 with TRBJ2-5, with D maybe TRBD2 (6 bases). TRBJ2-7 explains the end of the DNA better; the J call may be wrong. The CDR3 spans 13 residues. Germline V lookup: CDR1 SGHDT, CDR2 YYEEEE. CDR3 region: CASSSGSSYEQYF. The CDR3, as DNA: TGTGCCAGCAGTAGCGGAAGCTCCTACGAGCAGTACTTC.

The chain uses TRBV5-1 and TRBJ2-5; D might be TRBD1 (5 bases). This CDR3 is built from 16 residues. Deletions cut 4 bases from V and 2 bases from J, with 18 bases between. CDR1 is SGHRS, CDR2 YFSETQ, per germline. The CDR3 is CASSPVVGALQETQYF. In nucleotides, the CDR3 is TGCGCCAGCAGCCCGGTGGTAGGGGCCCTACAAGAGACCCAGTACTTC. Based on the CDR3 plus reference TRBV5-1 and TRBJ2-5, the full variable domain is KAGVTQTPRYLIKTRGQQVTLSCSPISGHRSVSWYQQTPGQGLQFLFEYFSETQRNKGNFPGRFSGRQFSNSRSEMNVSTLELGDSALYLCASSPVVGALQETQYFGPGTRLLVL.

The rearrangement links TRBV11-2 to TRBJ1-2; no firm D call. The CDR3 totals 14 residues. Germline values: CDR1 SGHAT, CDR2 FQNNGV. The V gene lost 4 bases and the J gene lost 4 bases, with 13 bases spanning the gap. For the CDR3, the DNA is TGTGCCAGCAGCTCGGGCCTTGGAGGCTATGGCTACACCTTC. Protein sequence: CASSSGLGGYGYTF.

V and J are TRBV15 and TRBJ1-2, with 8 positions matching TRBD1. The V gene's germline CDR1 is LNHNV and CDR2 YYDKDF (reference sequence). The J segment lost 5 bases and the V segment lost 5 bases, leaving 7 bases of the junction unmatched. CDR3 length: 14 amino acids. The DNA for the CDR3 is TGTGCCACCAGCTCCTGGACAGGGCCTTATGGCTACACCTTC. Translated, it gives CATSSWTGPYGYTF. Filled out from reference TRBV15 and TRBJ1-2, the complete variable domain reads DAMVIQNPRYQVTQFGKPVTLSCSQTLNHNVMYWYQQKSSQAPKLLFHYYDKDFNNEADTPDNFQSRRPNTSFCFLDIRSPGLGDTAMYLCATSSWTGPYGYTFGSGTRLTVV.

The table lists this clone with a count of one. The CDR3 is CASSIGLTYNEQFF. DNA of the CDR3: TGTGCCAGTAGTATTGGTCTTACCTACAATGAGCAGTTCTTC. This chain connects TRBV19 to TRBJ2-1, with D uncertain. The length of the CDR3 is 14 residues. CDR1 and CDR2 (germline): LNHDA, SQIVND (reference sequence). Between the trimmed V and J ends, which lost 3 bases and 2 bases, there was a span of 8 bases.

The CDR3 coding sequence is TGTGCCAGCGGTCGAGCCGGGGCCAACGTCCTGACTTTC. This sequence encodes CASGRAGANVLTF. The chain uses TRBV13 and TRBJ2-6; D unresolved. The CDR3 consists of 13 residues. Trimming cost V 8 bases and J 4 bases, with 9 bases left between them. CDR1 is PRHDT, CDR2 FYEKMQ, per germline (reference sequence).

The chain recombines TRBV27 with TRBJ1-5, with unresolved D. The V gene's germline CDR1 is MNHEY and CDR2 SMNVEV (reference sequence). V lost 0 bases and J lost 4, with 10 bases in between. This CDR3 is 15 amino acids long. DNA of the CDR3: TGTGCCAGCAGTTTATCGGGTCAGCCGAATCAGCCCCAGCATTTT. Translated: CASSLSGQPNQPQHF.